The 18 T cell receptor beta chains given below trace back to one sample, sequenced in a study of T cell repertoires in cytomegalovirus infection (dated by TCRdb to 2018 to 2020). TCRdb names Illumina HiSeq 1500 as the instrument used. The public sequencing data were trimmed at Q25 with fastp and processed into clonotypes with MiXCR by TCRdb, which kept only in-frame beta chains. CDR3 protein duplicates are merged, each entry listing the most common genes and DNA. This sample comprises about 6,100 distinct CDR3 sequences, approximately 58% of them detected only once. The ten largest clones represent more than 70% of the sample. Their antigens remain unidentified. Specimen: PBMCs, sequenced either directly or after in vitro stimulation (not recorded which). Receptors originate from a human donor in good health (CMV status not recorded). Some clones in this sample may be carry-over from other donors' samples.

The V gene is TRBV28, the J gene TRBJ2-2; possible D gene TRBD1, 5 bases. The V end lost 4 bases, the J end lost 5 bases, and 14 bases lay between the germline ends. CDR1 is MDHEN and CDR2 is SYDVKM in the germline V gene. This CDR3 is 15 amino acids long. CDR3 sequence: CASSSRTRQTGELFF. In DNA form, the CDR3 reads TGTGCCAGCAGTTCAAGGACACGGCAAACCGGGGAGCTGTTTTTT.

This clonotype was observed a few times. This chain uses TRBV6-2 or TRBV6-3 with TRBJ2-7, with no clear D. This CDR3 contains 12 residues. Per the germline V gene, CDR1 is MNHEY and CDR2 is SVGEGT. The V gene lost 2 bases and the J gene lost 13 bases, with 15 bases spanning the gap. CDR3 protein: CASSYPPPETYF. The CDR3 DNA reads TGTGCCAGCAGTTACCCCCCCCCCGAGACTTACTTC.

The chain is built from TRBV28 and TRBJ2-1; D not certain. The V gene lost 3 bases and the J gene lost 12 bases, with 12 bases spanning the gap. Germline loops: CDR1 MDHEN, CDR2 SYDVKM. The CDR3 runs to 12 residues. CDR3 residues: CASSFGNGRQFF. The CDR3 coding sequence is TGTGCCAGCAGTTTCGGTAACGGGCGGCAGTTCTTC.

This clonotype has at least ten counts. The chain uses TRBV7-8 and TRBJ2-7; maybe TRBD1 (6 bases). Trimming took off 6 bases at V and 12 bases at J, with 24 bases between the two ends. CDR1 is SGHVS, CDR2 FQNEAQ, per germline. The CDR3 has 14 residues. CDR3 DNA sequence: TGTGCCAGCAGATGGGACACCCCTGGCGACGAGACGTACTTC. Translating it yields CASRWDTPGDETYF.

As regards this clonotype: A junction end diverges from the germline sequence, so it may reflect a read error. The rearrangement links TRBV7-8 to TRBJ2-7; D may correspond to TRBD1 or TRBD2 (5 bases each). The CDR3 loop spans 14 amino acids. Per germline, CDR1 SGHVS and CDR2 FQNEAQ. The CDR3 sequence is CASSWDPPGDEQYW. The CDR3 DNA reads TGTGCCAGCAGCTGGGACCCCCCTGGCGACGAGCAGTACTGG.

This clonotype has just a few counts. With a much larger clone just one base away, this may be a read error. The V and J genes are TRBV7-2 and TRBJ2-7; a possible D gene is TRBD1 (6 bases). V was shortened by 7 bases and J by 12 bases, with 25 bases between the two germline ends. The germline V gene encodes CDR1 SGHTA and CDR2 FQGNSA. CDR3 size: 14 residues. The CDR3 is CASIWDTPVDETYF. The CDR3 bases are TGTGCCAGCATCTGGGACACCCCTGTCGACGAGACGTACTTC. The entire variable domain, with the rest obtained from reference TRBV7-2 and TRBJ2-7, is as follows: GAGVSQSPSNKVTEKGKDVELRCDPISGHTALYWYRQSLGQGLEFLIYFQGNSAPDKSGLPSDRFSAERTGGSVSTLTIQRTQQEDSAVYLCASIWDTPVDETYFGPGTRLTVT.

The chain is built from TRBV12-3 or TRBV12-4 and TRBJ2-1, with D hard to call. The CDR3 length is 20 residues. Trimming pared 6 bases from V and 1 base from J, leaving 28 bases between. CDR3 region: CASSSLSLLWLERSYNEQFF. As DNA, the CDR3 is TGTGCCAGCAGCTCCCTAAGCCTCCTGTGGTTAGAAAGGTCCTACAATGAGCAGTTCTTC.

The chain has TRBV20-1 and TRBJ1-1, with a tentative D call TRBD1 (6 bases). This CDR3 is 12 amino acids long. V was shortened by 3 bases and J by 10 bases, with 15 bases between the two germline ends. Germline V gene sequence: CDR1 DFQATT, CDR2 SNEGSKA (reference sequence). The CDR3 reads CSARNQGGGAFF. CDR3 in DNA: TGCAGTGCTAGGAATCAGGGAGGGGGAGCTTTCTTT.

The chain employs TRBV6-1 and TRBJ2-2; 12 positions match TRBD2. There are 19 residues in the CDR3. The J segment lost 6 bases and the V segment lost 6 bases, leaving 17 bases of the junction unmatched. Germline V CDR1 and CDR2: MNHNS, SASEGT. DNA for the CDR3: TGTGCCAGCAGCTCAGGACGAGGACTAGCGGGAAGGGAAGCCGGGGAGCTGTTTTTT. Amino acid sequence: CASSSGRGLAGREAGELFF.

This clonotype was counted between two and nine times. Its ends do not fully match the called genes, so a read error is possible. V usage is TRBV6-5 and J usage is TRBJ1-5; no clear D. Germline values: CDR1 MNHEY, CDR2 SVGAGI. The CDR3 contains 14 residues. The CDR3 region is CASSMGQKNHPHHF. CDR3 DNA sequence: TGTGCCAGCAGCATGGGCCAGAAGAATCATCCCCATCATTTT.

This clonotype was found once. The conserved closing phenylalanine or tryptophan is absent in this CDR3, likely reflecting a read error. The chain joins TRBV6-5 to TRBJ2-3; 8 nucleotides match TRBD2. The V segment lost 0 bases and the J segment 4 bases; nucleotides outside the gene matches: 9. The V gene's germline CDR1 is MNHEY and CDR2 SVGAGI. This CDR3 region has 17 residues. The CDR3 DNA sequence: TGTGCCAGCAGTTACTCAGCGCGAGCGGGGGATGCAGATACGCAGTATTTG. This gives the protein CASSYSARAGDADTQYL.

J is TRBJ1-2 and V is TRBV7-4; D is possibly TRBD1 (5 bases). Deletions cut 5 bases from V and 7 bases from J, with 26 bases between. Germline CDR1 and CDR2: SGHVT and SQSDAQ. The CDR3 covers 17 residues. This CDR3 is CASSRSAGDRFGAGYTF. The CDR3 DNA is TGTGCCAGCAGCCGATCCGCGGGGGACCGGTTCGGTGCTGGCTACACCTTC.

This clonotype appeared once. Compared with germline, one end of the junction differs, possibly owing to a read error. V and J are TRBV28 and TRBJ2-3; D not resolved. Per germline, CDR1 MDHEN and CDR2 SYDVKM. The CDR3 consists of 11 residues. DNA of the CDR3: TGTGCCAGAAGTTTCCAAGATAGGCAGTATTTT. Translated, it gives CARSFQDRQYF.

Remarks on this clonotype: The CDR3 does not end in the conserved phenylalanine or tryptophan, so this is likely a read error. The rearrangement joins TRBV27 to TRBJ1-5, with D possibly matching TRBD1 (5 bases). Per the germline V gene, CDR1 is MNHEY and CDR2 is SMNVEV (reference sequence). The CDR3 has 13 residues. The CDR3 DNA is TGTCCAAGCAGTGCAGGGTCTGGGCGGCCCCAGCATTGT. Translating it yields CPSSAGSGRPQHC.

The chain links TRBV10-3 to TRBJ2-7, with D possibly TRBD2 on 6 matching bases. The CDR3 consists of 14 residues. V shed 0 bases and J shed 4 bases, with 10 bases lying between them. Germline V gene data show CDR1 as ENHRY and CDR2 as SYGVKD. The CDR3 DNA reads TGTGCCATCAGTGAGTCCGGGGGTAAATACGAGCAGTACTTC. Translated: CAISESGGKYEQYF.

The rearrangement uses TRBV25-1 and TRBJ2-7; D uncertain. CDR3 length: 12 amino acids. The germline CDR1 and CDR2 sequences are MGHDK and SYGVNS. The CDR3 bases are TGTGCCAGCACGTCAGGAGCCTACGAGCATTACGTC. The encoded protein is CASTSGAYEHYV.

The chain couples TRBV10-3 to TRBJ1-5, with D perhaps TRBD1 (6 bases). This CDR3 comprises 12 residues. In germline, CDR1 is ENHRY, CDR2 SYGVKD. V lost 11 bases, J lost 4 bases, and 12 bases lay in between. CDR3 sequence reads: CAVQGTNQPQHF. CDR3 coding DNA: TGTGCCGTCCAGGGGACTAATCAGCCCCAGCATTTT.

This clonotype showed up just a few times. Since a much larger clone is just one base distant, this may be a read error. The chain employs TRBV7-8 and TRBJ2-7, with D maybe TRBD1 (6 bases). Germline V gives CDR1 SGHVS, CDR2 FQNEAQ. This CDR3 contains 14 residues. V shed 9 bases and J shed 5 bases, with 20 bases lying between them. The CDR3 nucleotides are TGTGCCAGTTGCTGGGACACCCCTTTCGACGAGCAGTACTTC. This translates into CASCWDTPFDEQYF.